Listed here are 14 T cell receptor beta chains from one sample, sequenced in a study of regulatory dendritic cells for organ transplantation. These receptors' targets are unknown. Sequencing was performed with immunoSEQ multiplex PCR; in TCRdb, only in-frame clones are kept and a portion is missing. Of about 11,000 clones listed, roughly 82% are singletons. CFSE-labeled sorted T cells met regulatory or mature dendritic cells for 5 days. The sequenced sample was memory CD4+ T cells from blood cultured with regulatory dendritic cells. Specified subset: CD45RO+ memory T cells. The source of these receptors is a human donor in good health.

J is TRBJ2-5 and V is TRBV6-1; D remains unclear. This CDR3 comprises 14 residues. The V end lost 4 bases, the J end lost 8 bases, and 17 bases lay between the germline ends. Germline CDR1 and CDR2: MNHNS and SASEGT. The CDR3 sequence: CASSVSRPEGTQYF. The CDR3 nucleotides read TGTGCCAGCAGTGTATCGCGGCCGGAAGGCACCCAGTACTTC.

V usage is TRBV7-9 and J usage is TRBJ1-1, with TRBD1 as a possible D gene (6 bases). CDR3 size: 13 residues. The V gene lost 5 bases and the J gene lost 3 bases, with 10 bases spanning the gap. CDR1 is SEHNR, CDR2 FQNEAQ, per germline (reference sequence). CDR3 loop: CASSVQGDTEAFF. CDR3 bases: TGTGCCAGCAGCGTACAGGGAGACACTGAAGCTTTCTTT.

V gene TRBV6-5 combines with J gene TRBJ2-3; D is perhaps TRBD2 (6 bases). The CDR3 consists of 16 residues. V was shortened by 0 bases and J by 1 base, with 11 bases between the two germline ends. Germline V CDR1 and CDR2: MNHEY, SVGAGI. The CDR3 nucleotides are TGTGCCAGCAGTTACTCGGCTAGCGAGGGCACAGATACGCAGTATTTT. Residues: CASSYSASEGTDTQYF.

The rearrangement uses TRBV19 and TRBJ1-5, with D possibly TRBD1 on 6 matching bases. Trimming removed 4 bases at V and 4 bases at J, with 20 bases between. From germline, CDR1 is LNHDA and CDR2 SQIVND (reference sequence). The CDR3 consists of 17 residues. The CDR3 DNA reads TGTGCCAGTAGTAACGATTGGGGGCAGGGGCCGAATCAGCCCCAGCATTTT. It encodes CASSNDWGQGPNQPQHF.

J is TRBJ2-5 and V is TRBV9; tentative D call: TRBD2 (7 bases). The ends were cut back, 3 bases at V and 4 bases at J, with 22 bases in the middle. This CDR3 is 17 amino acids long. Germline CDR1 is SGDLS and CDR2 is YYNGEE. The CDR3 is CASSEEVGGLPRETQYF. The CDR3 nucleotides read TGTGCCAGCAGCGAGGAGGTGGGGGGGCTCCCCCGAGAGACCCAGTACTTC.

The chain is built from TRBV7-8 and TRBJ1-5; TRBD1 aligns across 7 bases. J gave up 3 bases and V 2 bases, and 4 bases lay outside the gene matches. The germline V gene encodes CDR1 SGHVS and CDR2 FQNEAQ. The CDR3 length is 15 residues. CDR3 region: CASSLTGANNQPQHF. DNA of the CDR3: TGTGCCAGCAGCTTAACAGGGGCGAACAATCAGCCCCAGCATTTT.

The chain uses TRBV5-1 and TRBJ2-2; D is unresolved. Germline assignment: CDR1 SGHRS and CDR2 YFSETQ. The CDR3 is 15 amino acids. Trimming stripped 2 bases from V and 0 bases from J, with 8 bases between. The DNA for the CDR3 is TGCGCCAGCAGCTTTGGAGTTACGAACACCGGGGAGCTGTTTTTT. Protein: CASSFGVTNTGELFF.

This chain links TRBV29-1 with TRBJ1-1; 7 bases match TRBD1. The length of the CDR3 is 16 residues. Trimming took 5 bases from V and 5 from J; bases not matched to a gene: 17. The germline V gene has CDR1 SQVTM and CDR2 ANQGSEA. The CDR3 DNA is TGCAGCGTTTCAGGTGGGGGGAACAGGGGAGTTACTGAAGCTTTCTTT. Its protein product is CSVSGGGNRGVTEAFF.

CDR3 sequence: CASSSQGVGPYAGELFF. The CDR3 nucleotides read TGCGCCAGCAGCTCCCAGGGCGTGGGGCCTTACGCCGGGGAGCTGTTTTTT. The chain combines TRBV5-1 with TRBJ2-2; TRBD1 is a possible D gene (5 bases). The CDR3 contains 17 residues. The germline V and J ends were trimmed by 3 bases and 6 bases, with 21 bases remaining between them. CDR1 is SGHRS, CDR2 YFSETQ, per germline.

This chain's CDR3 is CASSSIWGRIEEKLFF. The CDR3 DNA sequence: TGTGCCAGTAGTTCGATTTGGGGGAGGATAGAGGAAAAACTGTTTTTT. The chain recombines TRBV19 with TRBJ1-4, with D perhaps TRBD1 (5 bases). Trimming left V 5 bases short and J 8 bases short, with 21 bases between. The CDR3 sequence is 16 residues long. Germline values: CDR1 LNHDA, CDR2 SQIVND (reference sequence).

The rearrangement links TRBV5-6 to TRBJ1-1; D is uncertain. Germline V CDR1 and CDR2: SGHDT, YYEEEE. The CDR3 spans 14 residues. Deletions cut 0 bases from V and 5 bases from J, with 11 bases between. The CDR3 DNA follows: TGTGCCAGCAGCTTGGAGGCCCCGGGGACTGAAGCTTTCTTT. It encodes CASSLEAPGTEAFF. The full variable domain, with the rest looked up from reference TRBV5-6 and TRBJ1-1, is DAGVTQSPTHLIKTRGQQVTLRCSPKSGHDTVSWYQQALGQGPQFIFQYYEEEERQRGNFPDRFSGHQFPNYSSELNVNALLLGDSALYLCASSLEAPGTEAFFGQGTRLTVV.

The CDR3 region is CASSRRDSSTDTQYF. The CDR3, as DNA: TGTGCCAGCTCCCGGCGGGACAGTAGCACAGATACGCAGTATTTT. The chain is built from TRBV18 and TRBJ2-3, with D possibly being TRBD1 (7 bases). Germline V lookup: CDR1 KGHSH, CDR2 LQKENI. The CDR3 length is 15 residues. V lost 6 bases and J 0 bases, leaving 13 bases between the germline ends. The variable domain in full, completed from reference TRBV18 and TRBJ2-3, reads NAGVMQNPRHLVRRRGQEARLRCSPMKGHSHVYWYRQLPEEGLKFMVYLQKENIIDESGMPKERFSAEFPKEGPSILRIQQVVRGDSAAYFCASSRRDSSTDTQYFGPGTRLTVL.

V and J are TRBV19 and TRBJ2-2; TRBD2 matches 9 bases. The ends lost 4 bases at V and 4 bases at J; junction bases unmatched: 1. Germline V gene sequence: CDR1 LNHDA, CDR2 SQIVND (reference sequence). The CDR3 totals 14 residues. This chain's CDR3 is CASSSGGGTGELFF. CDR3 DNA: TGTGCCAGTAGTAGCGGGGGGGGCACCGGGGAGCTGTTTTTT. Full variable domain (rest looked up from reference TRBV19 and TRBJ2-2): DGGITQSPKYLFRKEGQNVTLSCEQNLNHDAMYWYRQDPGQGLRLIYYSQIVNDFQKGDIAEGYSVSREKKESFPLTVTSAQKNPTAFYLCASSSGGGTGELFFGEGSRLTVL.

The chain uses TRBV7-9 and TRBJ1-3; D is unresolved. CDR3 size: 14 residues. V dropped 3 bases and J dropped 4 bases, with 10 bases sitting between them. Germline assignment: CDR1 SEHNR and CDR2 FQNEAQ (reference sequence). The CDR3 here is CASSFELLGNTIYF. CDR3 coding DNA: TGTGCCAGCAGCTTTGAATTACTGGGAAACACCATATATTTT.